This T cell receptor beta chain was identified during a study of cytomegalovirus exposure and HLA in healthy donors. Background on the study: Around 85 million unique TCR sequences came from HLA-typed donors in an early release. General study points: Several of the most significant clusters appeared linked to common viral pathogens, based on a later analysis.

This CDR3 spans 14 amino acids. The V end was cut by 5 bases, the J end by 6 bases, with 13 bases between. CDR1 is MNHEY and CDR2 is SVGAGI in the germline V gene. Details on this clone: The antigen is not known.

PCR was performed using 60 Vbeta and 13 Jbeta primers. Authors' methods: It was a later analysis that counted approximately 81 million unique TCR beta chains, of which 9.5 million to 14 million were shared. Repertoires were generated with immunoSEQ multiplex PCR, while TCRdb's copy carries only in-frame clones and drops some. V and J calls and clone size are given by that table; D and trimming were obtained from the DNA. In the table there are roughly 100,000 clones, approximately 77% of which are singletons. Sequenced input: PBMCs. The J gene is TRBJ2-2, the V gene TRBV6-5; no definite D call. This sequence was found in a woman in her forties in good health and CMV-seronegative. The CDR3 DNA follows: TGTGCCAGCAGTCCCCGACCGGGTTCCGGGGAGCTGTTTTTT. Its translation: CASSPRPGSGELFF.